This passage covers 15 T cell receptor beta chains from one sample sequenced in a study of regulatory T cells in long-lasting Graves disease. The TCR beta library used iRepertoire HTBI primers with Arm-PCR amplification of CDR3. TCRdb re-called the multiplex PCR reads through MiXCR, storing one row per CDR3 protein. The sample yields a few hundred thousand distinct CDR3 sequences, about 25% seen once. Time point reported: persistent/refractory GD, antithyroid drugs over 5 years with positive TRAb. From PBMCs, RNA was extracted and then used to make the TCR library. Specimen: peripheral blood mononuclear cells (PBMCs), collected when the disease was refractory, from a patient treated with antithyroid drugs. These receptors came from a female donor with Graves disease.

This clonotype was seen many times. The chain links TRBV7-3 to TRBJ2-5; D is undetermined. Trimming pared 0 bases from V and 0 bases from J, leaving 11 bases between. Per the germline V gene, CDR1 is SGHTA and CDR2 is FQGTGA. CDR3 length equals 16 residues. The CDR3 region is CASSLTGTTYQETQYF. In DNA form, the CDR3 reads TGTGCCAGCAGCTTAACGGGCACTACGTACCAAGAGACCCAGTACTTC.

This clonotype has more than one count but fewer than ten. The CDR3 protein is CASSQKQVNTEAFF. CDR3 bases: TGTGCCAGCAGCCAGAAACAGGTGAACACTGAAGCTTTCTTT. The rearrangement joins TRBV7-3 to TRBJ1-1; D possibly corresponds to TRBD1 (5 bases). Germline CDR1 and CDR2: SGHTA and FQGTGA. The V gene lost 5 bases and the J gene lost 0 bases, with 10 bases spanning the gap. The CDR3 is made up of 14 amino acids.

This clonotype has ten or more counts. J is TRBJ2-5 and V is TRBV6-2 or TRBV6-3; possibly TRBD1 for D (6 bases). CDR3 length: 14 amino acids. CDR1 and CDR2 (germline): MNHEY, SVGEGT. Trimming stripped 5 bases from V and 2 bases from J, with 12 bases between. CDR3 amino acids: CASSVSGTQETQYF. The DNA of the CDR3 is TGTGCCAGCAGTGTTTCCGGGACACAAGAGACCCAGTACTTC.

The table lists this clonotype with many counts. The genes are TRBV2 and TRBJ2-1; D is possibly TRBD2 (6 bases). The germline CDR1 and CDR2 sequences are SNHLY and FYNNEI. The CDR3 is made up of 17 amino acids. V lost 4 bases to trimming and J lost 7 bases, with 23 bases between them. As DNA, the CDR3 is TGTGCCAGCAGTGCAGGGAGCGGGCCGGCCTTGTTGAATGAGCAGTTCTTC. Protein product: CASSAGSGPALLNEQFF.

The chain joins TRBV27 to TRBJ2-7; the match to TRBD1 covers 7 bases. There are 15 residues in the CDR3. V gave up 3 bases and J gave up 2 bases; unmatched junction bases: 7. Looked up from germline, CDR1 is MNHEY and CDR2 is SMNVEV (reference sequence). This CDR3 is CASSLYRGSTYEQYF. CDR3 bases: TGTGCCAGCAGTTTGTACAGGGGATCGACCTACGAGCAGTACTTC.

This clonotype was observed many times. J is TRBJ1-6 and V is TRBV27, with TRBD1 identical over 8 bases. This CDR3 has 15 residues. The ends lost 0 bases at V and 10 bases at J; junction bases unmatched: 5. Germline V gives CDR1 MNHEY, CDR2 SMNVEV (reference sequence). The DNA for the CDR3 is TGTGCCAGCAGTTTATCGAACGCAGGGGGCTCACCCCTCCACTTT. This sequence encodes CASSLSNAGGSPLHF.

This clonotype was detected many times. The V call is TRBV7-2, the J call TRBJ1-6; 7 nucleotides align to TRBD1. CDR3 length: 14 amino acids. Trimming removed 4 bases from V and 9 bases from J; junction bases left unmatched: 6. Germline values: CDR1 SGHTA, CDR2 FQGNSA. The CDR3 sequence is CASSSGGSGSPLHF. The CDR3 nucleotides are TGTGCCAGCAGCTCAGGGGGGTCGGGTTCACCCCTCCACTTT.

This sequence joins TRBV10-3 and TRBJ1-1, with D hard to call. The ends were cut back, 2 bases at V and 3 bases at J, with 10 bases in the middle. This CDR3 is 14 amino acids long. CDR1 ENHRY and CDR2 SYGVKD come from the germline V gene. The CDR3 region is CAISEEGSDTEAFF. The CDR3 DNA sequence: TGTGCCATCAGTGAGGAGGGCTCGGACACTGAAGCTTTCTTT.

The CDR3, as DNA: TGTGCCACCAGCAGATACAGGGTCCCCACAGATACGCAGTATTTT. Translating gives CATSRYRVPTDTQYF. The genes are TRBV15 and TRBJ2-3; tentatively, D is TRBD1 (6 bases). V dropped 2 bases and J dropped 2 bases, with 11 bases sitting between them. The CDR3 consists of 15 residues. From germline, CDR1 is LNHNV and CDR2 YYDKDF (reference sequence).

This sequence joins TRBV27 and TRBJ1-1; 7 bases fit TRBD1. The length of the CDR3 is 16 residues. The germline V gene encodes CDR1 MNHEY and CDR2 SMNVEV (reference sequence). After removal of 7 bases from V and 4 bases from J, the junction contained 15 bases not matched to a gene. CDR3 nucleotide sequence: TGTGCCAGCAACCGCGGGGACTCCTCAGGGGGCACTGAAGCTTTCTTT. It yields the protein CASNRGDSSGGTEAFF.

This clonotype was picked up many times. The chain uses TRBV20-1 and TRBJ2-7, with a possible D match to TRBD2 (6 bases). The V gene's germline CDR1 is DFQATT and CDR2 SNEGSKA (reference sequence). The ends were cut back, 6 bases at V and 0 bases at J, with 15 bases in the middle. The CDR3 covers 14 residues. The chain's CDR3 is CSAGGRGNSYEQYF. The CDR3 coding sequence is TGCAGTGCAGGAGGACGGGGGAACTCCTACGAGCAGTACTTC.

This clonotype showed up just a few times. The gene calls are TRBV24-1 and TRBJ1-5; tentative D call: TRBD1 (5 bases). The CDR3 is made up of 13 amino acids. CDR1 KGHDR and CDR2 SFDVKD come from the germline V gene. With 12 bases removed from V and 5 bases from J, the gap between germline ends came to 16 bases. CDR3 bases: TGTGCCGCGACCAGGGCTATCTATCAGCCCCAGCATTTT. Translation gives CAATRAIYQPQHF.

The gene calls are TRBV4-1 and TRBJ2-7, with no clear D. Trimming shortened V by 0 bases and J by 4 bases, and 10 bases separated the two germline ends. CDR3 length equals 14 residues. Germline assignment: CDR1 MGHRA and CDR2 YSYEKL. CDR3 amino acids: CASSQDSGLYEQYF. CDR3 DNA sequence: TGCGCCAGCAGCCAAGATTCTGGCTTATACGAGCAGTACTTC.

In its sample, this clonotype was seen a few times. The V call is TRBV15, the J call TRBJ1-4; D is perhaps TRBD1 (5 bases). Per the germline V gene, CDR1 is LNHNV and CDR2 is YYDKDF (reference sequence). With 2 bases removed from V and 4 bases from J, the gap between germline ends came to 17 bases. There are 17 residues in the CDR3. CDR3 amino acids: CATSRSRRVSVNEKLFF. Written as DNA, the CDR3 is TGTGCCACCAGCAGAAGTCGCAGGGTTTCGGTTAATGAAAAACTGTTTTTT.

This chain joins TRBV5-4 and TRBJ2-7, with D tentatively TRBD1 (6 bases). Germline V gene data show CDR1 as SGHNT and CDR2 as YYREEE (reference sequence). The V and J ends lost 4 bases and 4 bases respectively, with 21 bases between them. CDR3 length: 16 residues. DNA for the CDR3: TGTGCCAGCAGCCCCCCTGGCCGGGACACAACTTACGAGCAGTACTTC. It translates to CASSPPGRDTTYEQYF. The full variable domain, with the rest looked up from reference TRBV5-4 and TRBJ2-7, is ETGVTQSPTHLIKTRGQQVTLRCSSQSGHNTVSWYQQALGQGPQFIFQYYREEENGRGNFPPRFSGLQFPNYSSELNVNALELDDSALYLCASSPPGRDTTYEQYFGPGTRLTVT.